Listed below are T cell receptor beta chains from one sample, sequenced in a study of OX40 agonist ivuxolimab in advanced cancers. Method: immunoSEQ multiplex PCR; TCRdb's copy keeps in-frame clones and lacks some. The data show approximately 62,000 clones, about 92% seen once. The sequencing here drew on CD4+ or CD8+ T cells sorted from blood, taken in a trial of the OX40 agonist ivuxolimab. Every receptor here comes from an adult with an advanced solid tumor such as melanoma, head and neck, liver or kidney cancer. The CDR3 runs from the conserved cysteine through the conserved F or W. D genes are given only for firm matches. For some rows the clone size is stated as once, few or many, or as a class when expanded; others skip it.

clone size: NA; J gene: TRBJ2-1; V gene: TRBV19; D gene: TRBD2; CDR3 protein: CASSYSSGGASSYNEQFF; CDR3 DNA: TGTGCCAGTAGTTATTCTAGCGGGGGGGCTAGCTCCTACAATGAGCAGTTCTTC
clone size: NA; J gene: TRBJ2-5; V gene: TRBV6-6; D gene: NA; CDR3 protein: CASWAGAGETQYF; CDR3 DNA: TGTGCCAGTTGGGCCGGGGCGGGAGAGACCCAGTACTTC
clone size: NA; J gene: TRBJ2-1; V gene: TRBV11-2; D gene: TRBD1; CDR3 protein: CASSLVVRGRNEQFF; CDR3 DNA: TGTGCCAGCAGCTTAGTAGTAAGGGGGCGGAATGAGCAGTTCTTC
clone size: NA; J gene: TRBJ2-1; V gene: TRBV2; D gene: NA; CDR3 protein: CASSDEGELIHEQFF; CDR3 DNA: TGTGCCAGCAGTGACGAGGGGGAGCTGATACATGAGCAGTTCTTC
clone size: NA; J gene: TRBJ2-3; V gene: TRBV6-4; D gene: NA; CDR3 protein: CASSEGTTSTDTQYF; CDR3 DNA: TGTGCCAGCAGTGAAGGGACAACTAGCACAGATACGCAGTATTTT
clone size: NA; J gene: TRBJ2-3; V gene: TRBV6-1; D gene: NA; CDR3 protein: CASSPWTLPADTQYF; CDR3 DNA: TGTGCCAGCAGTCCTTGGACATTACCCGCAGATACGCAGTATTTT
clone size: NA; J gene: TRBJ1-1; V gene: TRBV25-1; D gene: NA; CDR3 protein: CASSESSQSNTEAFF; CDR3 DNA: TGTGCCAGCAGTGAATCGTCACAGTCGAACACTGAAGCTTTCTTT
clone size: NA; J gene: TRBJ2-5; V gene: TRBV27; D gene: TRBD2; CDR3 protein: CASSLYPILADQETQYF; CDR3 DNA: TGTGCCAGCAGTTTATATCCCATACTAGCGGACCAAGAGACCCAGTACTTC
clone size: NA; J gene: TRBJ2-4; V gene: TRBV15; D gene: TRBD2; CDR3 protein: CATQDRAGGPINIQYF; CDR3 DNA: TGTGCCACCCAAGATAGGGCGGGGGGGCCTATAAACATTCAGTACTTC
clone size: NA; J gene: TRBJ2-1; V gene: TRBV27; D gene: NA; CDR3 protein: CASSSPLANNEQFF; CDR3 DNA: TGTGCCAGCAGTTCCCCCCTAGCGAACAATGAGCAGTTCTTC
clone size: NA; J gene: TRBJ1-5; V gene: TRBV27; D gene: TRBD1; CDR3 protein: CASSLGTGGQPQHF; CDR3 DNA: TGTGCCAGCAGTCTGGGGACAGGGGGTCAGCCCCAGCATTTT
clone size: NA; J gene: TRBJ2-5; V gene: TRBV30; D gene: TRBD1; CDR3 protein: CACWDRENQETQYF; CDR3 DNA: TGTGCCTGCTGGGACAGGGAAAACCAAGAGACCCAGTACTTC
clone size: NA; J gene: TRBJ2-1; V gene: TRBV2; D gene: NA; CDR3 protein: CASSEGTLLVEQFF; CDR3 DNA: TGTGCCAGCAGTGAGGGGACCCTCTTGGTTGAGCAGTTCTTC
clone size: NA; J gene: TRBJ2-4; V gene: TRBV29-1; D gene: TRBD2; CDR3 protein: CSVVREGIQYF; CDR3 DNA: TGCAGCGTTGTGAGGGAGGGCATTCAGTACTTC
clone size: NA; J gene: TRBJ1-3; V gene: TRBV5-3; D gene: NA; CDR3 protein: CARSGRISGNTIYF; CDR3 DNA: TGTGCCAGAAGCGGACGGATCTCTGGAAACACCATATATTTT
clone size: NA; J gene: TRBJ1-2; V gene: TRBV4-1; D gene: NA; CDR3 protein: CASSQMTANYGYTF; CDR3 DNA: TGCGCCAGCAGCCAAATGACAGCAAACTATGGCTACACCTTC
clone size: NA; J gene: TRBJ1-4; V gene: TRBV19; D gene: TRBD1; CDR3 protein: CASSIGDRMVF; CDR3 DNA: TGTGCCAGTAGTATAGGGGACAGAATGGTTTTT
clone size: NA; J gene: TRBJ1-6; V gene: TRBV9; D gene: NA; CDR3 protein: CASSVSPDPNSPLHF; CDR3 DNA: TGTGCCAGCAGCGTTTCTCCTGACCCCAATTCACCCCTCCACTTT
clone size: NA; J gene: TRBJ2-2; V gene: TRBV11-3; D gene: NA; CDR3 protein: CASSLERKGKVFF; CDR3 DNA: TGTGCCAGCAGCTTGGAGAGGAAGGGGAAGGTGTTTTTT
clone size: NA; J gene: TRBJ2-3; V gene: TRBV4-1; D gene: NA; CDR3 protein: CASSQEASLDTQYF; CDR3 DNA: TGCGCCAGCAGCCAAGAAGCTAGCCTAGATACGCAGTATTTT
clone size: NA; J gene: TRBJ2-7; V gene: TRBV5-1; D gene: NA; CDR3 protein: CASSYISFNPTYEQYF; CDR3 DNA: TGCGCCAGCAGCTATATTTCGTTCAATCCTACCTACGAGCAGTACTTC
clone size: NA; J gene: TRBJ2-1; V gene: TRBV28; D gene: NA; CDR3 protein: CASSFLAASYNEQFF; CDR3 DNA: TGTGCCAGCAGTTTCTTGGCTGCCTCCTACAATGAGCAGTTCTTC
clone size: NA; J gene: TRBJ1-2; V gene: TRBV4-3; D gene: NA; CDR3 protein: CASSPSFGGGLGYTF; CDR3 DNA: TGCGCCAGCAGCCCGAGTTTCGGGGGGGGCTTAGGCTACACCTTC
clone size: NA; J gene: TRBJ2-3; V gene: TRBV6-4; D gene: NA; CDR3 protein: CASSLTSGAADTQYF; CDR3 DNA: TGTGCCAGCAGTCTTACTAGTGGGGCGGCAGATACGCAGTATTTT
clone size: NA; J gene: TRBJ2-4; V gene: TRBV6-5; D gene: NA; CDR3 protein: CASSLQDENIQYF; CDR3 DNA: TGTGCCAGCAGTCTCCAGGACGAAAACATTCAGTACTTC
clone size: few; J gene: TRBJ1-1; V gene: TRBV27; D gene: TRBD1; CDR3 protein: CASSYRTGMNTEAFF; CDR3 DNA: TGTGCCAGCAGTTATAGGACAGGGATGAACACTGAAGCTTTCTTT